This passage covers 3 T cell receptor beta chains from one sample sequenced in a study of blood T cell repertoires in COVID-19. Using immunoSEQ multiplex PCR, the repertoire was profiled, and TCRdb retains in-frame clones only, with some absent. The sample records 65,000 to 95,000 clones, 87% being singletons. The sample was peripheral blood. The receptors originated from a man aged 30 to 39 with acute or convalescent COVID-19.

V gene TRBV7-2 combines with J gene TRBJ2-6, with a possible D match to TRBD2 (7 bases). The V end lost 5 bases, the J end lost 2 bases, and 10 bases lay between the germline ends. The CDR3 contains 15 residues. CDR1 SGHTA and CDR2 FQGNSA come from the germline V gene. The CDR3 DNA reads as TGTGCCAGCAGCCAAGGGGGGGCTGGGGCCAACGTCCTGACTTTC. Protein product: CASSQGGAGANVLTF.

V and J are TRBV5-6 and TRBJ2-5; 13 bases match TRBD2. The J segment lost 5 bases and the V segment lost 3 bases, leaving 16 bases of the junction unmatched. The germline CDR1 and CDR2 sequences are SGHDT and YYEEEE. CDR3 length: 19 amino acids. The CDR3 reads CASSSLIRTSGSGTETQYF. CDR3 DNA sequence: TGTGCCAGCAGCTCTCTAATAAGGACTAGCGGGAGTGGAACGGAGACCCAGTACTTC.

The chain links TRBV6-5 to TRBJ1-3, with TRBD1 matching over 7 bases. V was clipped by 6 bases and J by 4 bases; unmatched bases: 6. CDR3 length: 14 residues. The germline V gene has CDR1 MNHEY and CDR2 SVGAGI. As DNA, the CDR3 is TGTGCCAGCAGGCCGACAGGGCGCGGAAACACCATATATTTT. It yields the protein CASRPTGRGNTIYF.